The rows below give T cell receptor beta chains drawn from one sample of a study of blood T cell repertoires in COVID-19. Sequencing used immunoSEQ multiplex PCR; TCRdb keeps in-frame clones, though not all of them. Among nearly 200,000 clones listed, approximately 80% were seen once. Specimen: peripheral blood. All receptors derive from a man in his fifties or sixties with COVID-19, enrolled during active disease. Both conserved end residues are part of each CDR3. A D gene is named only where the DNA matches it firmly. Clone size, where shown, is once, few, many, or a class for clones that have expanded.

V: TRBV3-1/TRBV3-2; J: TRBJ1-4; length: 16; size: .; D: .; DNA: TGTGCCAGCAGCCAAGGTCGTTGGGCGGGTAATGAAAAACTGTTTTTT; CDR3: CASSQGRWAGNEKLFF
V: TRBV19; J: TRBJ1-1; length: 13; size: .; D: TRBD1; DNA: TGTGCCAGTAAGGGGGCAGGGAACACTGAAGCTTTCTTT; CDR3: CASKGAGNTEAFF
V: TRBV5-6; J: TRBJ1-5; length: 14; size: few; D: .; DNA: TGTGCCAGCAGCTTGGGAGGGTTCAATCAGCCCCAGCATTTT; CDR3: CASSLGGFNQPQHF
V: TRBV6-5; J: TRBJ2-7; length: 15; size: .; D: .; DNA: TGTGCCAGCAGTTACTCAGTCCAGGGGCCATACGAGCAGTACTTC; CDR3: CASSYSVQGPYEQYF
V: TRBV28; J: TRBJ2-7; length: 15; size: .; D: TRBD1; DNA: TGTGCCAGCAGTTTAATGGCAGGGGGTTCCTACGAGCAGTACTTC; CDR3: CASSLMAGGSYEQYF
V: TRBV3-1/TRBV3-2; J: TRBJ2-2; length: 17; size: once; D: .; DNA: TGTGCCAGCAGCCAGGTGGGGAACAGGGTTCCCGCCGGGGAGCTGTTTTTT; CDR3: CASSQVGNRVPAGELFF
V: TRBV5-1; J: TRBJ2-1; length: 15; size: .; D: TRBD2; DNA: TGCGCCAGCAGCTCGGGACTAGCGGCCTACAATGAGCAGTTCTTC; CDR3: CASSSGLAAYNEQFF
V: TRBV27; J: TRBJ2-7; length: 14; size: .; D: TRBD1; DNA: TGTGCCAGCAGCCAGGACAGGGGATCCTACGAGCAGTACTTC; CDR3: CASSQDRGSYEQYF
V: TRBV9; J: TRBJ2-3; length: 16; size: .; D: TRBD2; DNA: TGTGCCAGCAGCGTAGGGCTAGCGGGAGTTCCAGATACGCAGTATTTT; CDR3: CASSVGLAGVPDTQYF
V: TRBV7-9; J: TRBJ1-2; length: 15; size: .; D: .; DNA: TGTGCCAGCAGCTTAGCGGAGGGAGGAAACTATGGCTACACCTTC; CDR3: CASSLAEGGNYGYTF
V: TRBV11-2; J: TRBJ1-2; length: 14; size: .; D: TRBD1; DNA: TGTGCCAGCAGCCTGGACAGGGCCAGCTATGGCTACACCTTC; CDR3: CASSLDRASYGYTF
V: TRBV5-8; J: TRBJ1-1; length: 15; size: .; D: .; DNA: TGTGCCAGCAGCAGGGACATCTGGGGGAACACTGAAGCTTTCTTT; CDR3: CASSRDIWGNTEAFF
V: TRBV7-8; J: TRBJ2-7; length: 16; size: .; D: TRBD2; DNA: TGTGCCAGCAGCCCCAGACTAGCGGGAGGGCGCCGCGAGCAGTACTTC; CDR3: CASSPRLAGGRREQYF
V: TRBV11-3; J: TRBJ2-1; length: 14; size: .; D: .; DNA: TGTGCCAGCAGCTTAGATAATGCGGCCGACGAGCAGTTCTTC; CDR3: CASSLDNAADEQFF
V: TRBV12-5; J: TRBJ1-4; length: 13; size: .; D: .; DNA: TGTGCTAGTGGCCGGGGAAGGTATGAAAAACTGTTTTTT; CDR3: CASGRGRYEKLFF
V: TRBV25-1; J: TRBJ1-6; length: 14; size: .; D: TRBD1; DNA: TGTGCCAGCAGCGAGACAGGGGAGAGTTCACCCCTCCACTTT; CDR3: CASSETGESSPLHF
V: TRBV18; J: TRBJ1-1; length: 16; size: once; D: .; DNA: TGTGCCAGCTCACCTGGGTGGAGCCGAGGAAACACTGAAGCTTTCTTT; CDR3: CASSPGWSRGNTEAFF
V: TRBV6-5; J: TRBJ2-1; length: 13; size: .; D: TRBD2; DNA: TGTGCCGTTCCGGGACTAGTGGTCGATGAGCAGTTCTTC; CDR3: CAVPGLVVDEQFF
V: TRBV2; J: TRBJ1-5; length: 14; size: .; D: .; DNA: TGTGCCAGCCGTGGGGGGGGTGGTAATCAGCCCCAGCATTTT; CDR3: CASRGGGGNQPQHF
V: TRBV4-1; J: TRBJ1-2; length: 14; size: .; D: .; DNA: TGCGCCAGCAGCCGCCCCCTAGTCGGTTATGGCTACACCTTC; CDR3: CASSRPLVGYGYTF
V: TRBV5-5; J: TRBJ2-2; length: 16; size: .; D: .; DNA: TGTGCCAGCAGCTTGGTTTCGGGACAGAACACCGGGGAGCTGTTTTTT; CDR3: CASSLVSGQNTGELFF
V: TRBV27; J: TRBJ2-7; length: 14; size: .; D: TRBD2; DNA: TGTGCCAGCAGTTTCCTAGCGGGAGAGTACGAGCAGTACTTC; CDR3: CASSFLAGEYEQYF
V: TRBV7-7; J: TRBJ2-3; length: 15; size: .; D: .; DNA: TGTGCCAGCAGCCTAGGGGCAGAATCCACAGATACGCAGTATTTT; CDR3: CASSLGAESTDTQYF
V: TRBV13; J: TRBJ1-2; length: 13; size: .; D: .; DNA: TGTGCCAGCAGCTTAGGAGACAGAAGTGGCTACACCTTC; CDR3: CASSLGDRSGYTF
V: TRBV10-2; J: TRBJ1-5; length: 15; size: .; D: .; DNA: TGCGCCAGCATGGACTCGGGTTATAGCAATCAGCCCCAGCATTTT; CDR3: CASMDSGYSNQPQHF
V: TRBV5-1; J: TRBJ1-4; length: 15; size: .; D: .; DNA: TGCGCCAGCAGCGAAACCCGGGGTCCTAATGAAAAACTGTTTTTT; CDR3: CASSETRGPNEKLFF